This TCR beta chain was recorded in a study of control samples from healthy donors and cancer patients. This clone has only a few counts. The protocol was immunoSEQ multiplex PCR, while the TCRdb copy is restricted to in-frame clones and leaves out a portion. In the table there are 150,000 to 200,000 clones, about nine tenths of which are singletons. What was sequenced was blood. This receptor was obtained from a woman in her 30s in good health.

As DNA, the CDR3 is TGTGCCAGCAGCCCCCGGGACAGGGGCAACACCGGGGAGCTGTTTTTT. Translating gives CASSPRDRGNTGELFF. The genes are TRBV7-9 and TRBJ2-2; 10 bases are a match to TRBD1. The CDR3 runs to 16 residues. Trimming cost V 5 bases and J 2 bases; bases outside gene matches: 5. Germline V gene lookup returns CDR1 SEHNR and CDR2 FQNEAQ (reference sequence).